This T cell receptor (beta chain) was captured by sequencing in a study of blood T cell repertoires in COVID-19. Sequencing used immunoSEQ multiplex PCR; TCRdb keeps in-frame clones, though not all of them. This sample has 150,000 or so clones, with approximately 88% found just once. The V gene lost 1 base and the J gene lost 0 bases, with 13 bases spanning the gap. This CDR3 contains 17 residues. CDR1 and CDR2 (germline): SGHTA, FQGNSA. The sequenced material came from PBMCs or T cells enriched from blood (not recorded which). The rearrangement joins TRBV7-2 to TRBJ1-3; no reliable D call. This sequence originates from a woman between 45 and 60 years old who had recovered from COVID-19. In nucleotides, the CDR3 is TGTGCCAGCAGCTTAGAAATCCTGGGGAGCTCTGGAAACACCATATATTTT. Translated: CASSLEILGSSGNTIYF.